The 29 T cell receptor beta chains presented below share a single source sample, sequenced in a study of blood T cell repertoires in COVID-19. Sequencing was performed with immunoSEQ multiplex PCR; in TCRdb, only in-frame clones are kept and a portion is missing. The profile shows over 250,000 clones, 80% to 95% of them singletons. Input material: peripheral blood. These receptors came from a person aged 18-29 years with COVID-19, enrolled during active disease.

There are a few counts of this clone. CDR3 sequence: CASSNAAGRSSRPQHF. The CDR3 nucleotides are TGTGCCAGCAGCAATGCGGCCGGTCGGTCATCGAGGCCCCAGCATTTT. The rearrangement uses TRBV6-2 or TRBV6-3 and TRBJ1-5; no clear D. The CDR3 runs 16 residues. Germline V lookup: CDR1 MNHEY, CDR2 SVGEGT. V lost 6 bases and J 9 bases, leaving 24 bases between the germline ends.

The chain carries TRBV6-1 and TRBJ1-2, with 7 bases aligning to TRBD1. V shed 3 bases and J 2 bases; nucleotides not matched to a gene: 3. The CDR3 consists of 14 residues. Germline loops: CDR1 MNHNS, CDR2 SASEGT. The CDR3 loop is CASSEGTANYGYTF. CDR3 in DNA: TGTGCCAGCAGTGAGGGGACAGCCAACTATGGCTACACCTTC.

The chain carries TRBV6-6 and TRBJ2-7; weak D call: TRBD1 (5 bases). Trimming pared 0 bases from V and 6 bases from J, leaving 9 bases between. CDR3 length equals 13 residues. The germline V gene has CDR1 MNHNY and CDR2 SVGAGI (reference sequence). In DNA, the CDR3 is TGTGCCAGCAGTTACTCGCGACAGCTCGAGCAGTACTTC. Amino acid sequence: CASSYSRQLEQYF.

The chain is built from TRBV7-3 and TRBJ2-7; TRBD2 aligns across 7 bases. V lost 4 bases to trimming and J lost 0 bases; unmatched junction nucleotides: 6. The CDR3 has 15 residues. The germline V gene encodes CDR1 SGHTA and CDR2 FQGTGA. The CDR3 reads CASSSGLGSSYEQYF. The CDR3 region has the DNA TGTGCCAGCAGCTCCGGACTAGGGAGCTCCTACGAGCAGTACTTC. The full variable domain, completed using reference TRBV7-3 and TRBJ2-7, is GAGVSQTPSNKVTEKGKYVELRCDPISGHTALYWYRQSLGQGPEFLIYFQGTGAADDSGLPNDRFFAVRPEGSVSTLKIQRTERGDSAVYLCASSSGLGSSYEQYFGPGTRLTVT.

The chain combines TRBV2 with TRBJ2-7, with D tentatively TRBD2 (6 bases). V lost 6 bases, J lost 2 bases, and 20 bases lay in between. The CDR3 covers 16 residues. Germline V gene lookup returns CDR1 SNHLY and CDR2 FYNNEI. CDR3 sequence reads: CASRGLTDPLPYEQYF. In nucleotides, the CDR3 is TGTGCCAGCAGGGGACTGACGGACCCGCTTCCCTACGAGCAGTACTTC.

This chain links TRBV29-1 with TRBJ2-5; 7 nucleotides match TRBD2. Germline values: CDR1 SQVTM, CDR2 ANQGSEA. This CDR3 region has 15 residues. Losses at the gene ends were 2 bases for V and 5 bases for J; bases not matched to a gene: 11. This chain's CDR3 is CSVERWEGLRETQYF. The CDR3 nucleotides are TGCAGCGTTGAAAGATGGGAGGGTTTGAGGGAGACCCAGTACTTC.

The rearrangement uses TRBV9 and TRBJ1-2; 9 positions agree with TRBD1. Germline trimming cut 3 bases from V and 4 bases from J; bases unmatched to any gene: 16. This CDR3 has 18 residues. The V gene's germline CDR1 is SGDLS and CDR2 YYNGEE. The CDR3 here is CASSASGTGKEGPYGYTF. CDR3 coding DNA: TGTGCCAGCAGCGCGTCCGGGACAGGGAAAGAAGGGCCCTATGGCTACACCTTC.

This clone has a handful of counts. The sample contains more than one DNA sequence encoding this CDR3. V usage is TRBV6-5 and J usage is TRBJ2-6, with D hard to call. This CDR3 comprises 16 residues. Germline values: CDR1 MNHEY, CDR2 SVGAGI. V was clipped by 0 bases and J by 0 bases, with 6 bases between them. DNA of the CDR3: TGTGCCAGCAGTTACTCTGGCGGCTCTGGGGCCAACGTCCTGACTTTC. It codes for CASSYSGGSGANVLTF.

CDR3 in amino acids: CASSARGATQYF. The CDR3 DNA sequence: TGTGCCAGTAGTGCCAGGGGAGCGACCCAGTACTTC. The chain has TRBV19 and TRBJ2-5; possibly TRBD1 for D (6 bases). Germline V gene data show CDR1 as LNHDA and CDR2 as SQIVND (reference sequence). The length of the CDR3 is 12 residues. Between the trimmed V and J ends, which lost 5 bases and 7 bases, there was a span of 11 bases.

The chain couples TRBV7-9 to TRBJ2-1, with 10 bases that match TRBD2. The CDR3 covers 19 residues. Germline CDR1 and CDR2: SEHNR and FQNEAQ (reference sequence). V lost 4 bases and J lost 3; bases outside the gene matches: 15. The CDR3 DNA follows: TGTGCCAGCAGCTCCTACAATTCGTCGGGACTAGCGCACTACAATGAGCAGTTCTTC. Translating gives CASSSYNSSGLAHYNEQFF.

The chain recombines TRBV5-1 with TRBJ2-1, with TRBD2 identical over 7 bases. The CDR3 runs to 15 residues. V lost 7 bases to trimming and J lost 5 bases; unmatched junction nucleotides: 12. Germline V CDR1 and CDR2: SGHRS, YFSETQ. The CDR3: CASLGGGGGHNEQFF. The CDR3 DNA follows: TGCGCCAGCTTGGGAGGCGGGGGTGGTCACAATGAGCAGTTCTTC.

The V gene is TRBV27, the J gene TRBJ1-2, with TRBD1 as a possible D gene (6 bases). The CDR3 consists of 13 residues. Between the trimmed V and J ends, which lost 2 bases and 7 bases, there was a span of 11 bases. CDR1 is MNHEY, CDR2 SMNVEV, per germline (reference sequence). The CDR3 sequence is CASSLRSGVGYTF. CDR3 nucleotides: TGTGCCAGCAGTTTACGTTCAGGGGTTGGCTACACCTTC.

The genes are TRBV11-2 and TRBJ2-7, with D possibly matching TRBD2 (5 bases). V was cut by 3 bases and J by 3 bases, with 18 bases left in between. The V gene's germline CDR1 is SGHAT and CDR2 FQNNGV. This CDR3 has 16 residues. CDR3 sequence reads: CASSLGSGNDVYEQYF. The CDR3, as DNA: TGTGCCAGCAGCTTGGGCAGCGGTAACGACGTCTACGAGCAGTACTTC.

V is TRBV27 and J is TRBJ2-5, with TRBD2 as a possible D gene (5 bases). Germline-derived CDR1 and CDR2 are MNHEY and SMNVEV (reference sequence). The length of the CDR3 is 17 residues. V lost 6 bases to trimming and J lost 1 base, with 21 bases between them. CDR3 residues: CASRRRTAAGFQETQYF. The CDR3 region has the DNA TGTGCCAGCAGGCGAAGGACGGCCGCGGGCTTCCAAGAGACCCAGTACTTC.

This rearrangement joins TRBV27 to TRBJ2-3; a weak D match, TRBD2 (5 bases). CDR1 is MNHEY and CDR2 is SMNVEV in the germline V gene (reference sequence). CDR3 length: 13 residues. Trimming removed 2 bases at V and 6 bases at J, with 9 bases between. The CDR3 loop is CASSLRGADTQYF. Written as DNA, the CDR3 is TGTGCCAGCAGTTTACGGGGAGCGGATACGCAGTATTTT.

The rearrangement joins TRBV4-2 to TRBJ1-5; no clear D. V was trimmed by 1 base and J by 6 bases, leaving 10 bases between them. Germline V gene lookup returns CDR1 LGHNA and CDR2 YNFKEQ. CDR3 length equals 14 residues. As DNA, the CDR3 is TGTGCCAGCAGCCAAGGGAGTTTGAGTCAGCCCCAGCATTTT. Amino acid sequence: CASSQGSLSQPQHF.

The V call is TRBV7-8, the J call TRBJ1-2, with TRBD1 identical over 8 bases. With V trimmed by 2 bases and J by 8 bases, 7 bases remained unmatched. Germline CDR1 reads SGHVS; CDR2 reads FQNEAQ. This CDR3 spans 14 amino acids. This CDR3 is CASSLSDRVYGYTF. CDR3 bases: TGTGCCAGCAGCTTATCGGACAGGGTCTACGGCTACACCTTC.

The chain carries TRBV4-1 and TRBJ2-7; the match to TRBD2 covers 10 bases. V lost 4 bases to trimming and J lost 5 bases; unmatched junction nucleotides: 8. The CDR3 contains 15 residues. Germline V CDR1 and CDR2: MGHRA, YSYEKL. CDR3 nucleotides: TGCGCCAGCAGCCCCTATAGCGGGAGGAAGAACGAGCAGTACTTC. This translates into CASSPYSGRKNEQYF.

The rearrangement joins TRBV5-8 to TRBJ2-7; 7 nucleotides align to TRBD2. The CDR3 is 14 residues long. CDR1 SGHTS and CDR2 YDEGEE come from the germline V gene. With V trimmed by 2 bases and J by 0 bases, 2 bases remained unmatched. CDR3 sequence (DNA): TGTGCCAGCAGCTTCCGCGGGAGCTCCTACGAGCAGTACTTC. Encoded protein: CASSFRGSSYEQYF.

This chain joins TRBV6-5 and TRBJ1-1, with D possibly TRBD1 on 5 matching bases. Trimming took off 6 bases at V and 1 base at J, with 12 bases between the two ends. The germline gives CDR1 MNHEY, CDR2 SVGAGI. The CDR3 runs 14 residues. The CDR3 spells CASSLGDSNTEAFF. CDR3 nucleotides: TGTGCCAGCAGCCTCGGGGACTCGAACACTGAAGCTTTCTTT.

The genes are TRBV4-1 and TRBJ2-7; TRBD2 matches at 9 bases. CDR1 and CDR2 from the germline V gene are MGHRA and YSYEKL. CDR3 length equals 15 residues. Trimming at V came to 6 bases and at J to 3 bases, leaving 9 bases not matched to a gene. CDR3 region: CASSFVAGEVYEQYF. The CDR3, as DNA: TGCGCCAGCAGTTTCGTAGCGGGAGAAGTCTACGAGCAGTACTTC.

V usage is TRBV3-1 (or the pseudogene TRBV3-2) and J usage is TRBJ2-3; D gene ambiguous. From germline, CDR1 is LGHDT and CDR2 YNNKEL (reference sequence). The V and J ends lost 0 bases and 7 bases respectively, with 5 bases between them. This CDR3 has 12 amino acids. The CDR3 spells CASSQETYTQYF. As DNA, the CDR3 is TGTGCCAGCAGCCAAGAGACATATACGCAGTATTTT.

Details on this clone: A clone one base away is much larger, so this may be a read error. Other DNA sequences from this sample encode an identical CDR3 as well. CDR3 sequence: CASSERGNTGELFF. The CDR3 bases are TGTGCCAGCAGTGAAAGGGGGAACACCGGGGAGCTGTTTTTT. The V call is TRBV6-1, the J call TRBJ2-2; a weak D match, TRBD1 (5 bases). The CDR3 has 14 amino acids. V was clipped by 2 bases and J by 1 base, with 5 bases between them. Germline CDR1 and CDR2: MNHNS and SASEGT.

The V and J genes are TRBV28 and TRBJ1-6; D is unresolved. The CDR3 is 18 amino acids. Germline loops: CDR1 MDHEN, CDR2 SYDVKM. Trimming took 3 bases from V and 0 from J, leaving 15 bases between them. Written as DNA, the CDR3 is TGTGCCAGCAGTTTCCCTGACACATCGAGCTCCTATAATTCACCCCTCCACTTT. Protein product: CASSFPDTSSSYNSPLHF.

This clone has a single count. The chain uses TRBV6-5 and TRBJ2-1, with 12 bases that match TRBD2. After removal of 5 bases from V and 6 bases from J, the junction contained 5 bases not matched to a gene. This CDR3 region has 15 residues. Per germline, CDR1 MNHEY and CDR2 SVGAGI. CDR3: CASSPLAGGSNEQFF. The CDR3, as DNA: TGTGCCAGCAGTCCTCTAGCGGGAGGGAGCAATGAGCAGTTCTTC.

The genes are TRBV5-4 and TRBJ2-1; D remains unclear. V lost 3 bases to trimming and J lost 0 bases, with 10 bases between them. The CDR3 extends over 15 amino acids. Per germline, CDR1 SGHNT and CDR2 YYREEE (reference sequence). The CDR3: CASSWAGYSYNEQFF. The CDR3 bases are TGTGCCAGCAGCTGGGCCGGATACTCCTACAATGAGCAGTTCTTC.

V gene TRBV24-1 combines with J gene TRBJ2-3; 14 bases map to TRBD2. V lost 5 bases, J lost 0 bases, and 6 bases stayed unmatched. The CDR3 runs to 18 residues. Germline CDR1 KGHDR, CDR2 SFDVKD. This CDR3 is CATSASGTSGRSTDTQYF. The CDR3 DNA follows: TGTGCCACCAGTGCCTCCGGGACTAGCGGGAGAAGCACAGATACGCAGTATTTT.

The V call is TRBV29-1, the J call TRBJ2-3, with D tentatively TRBD2 (6 bases). The V gene lost 2 bases and the J gene lost 3 bases, with 12 bases spanning the gap. The CDR3 contains 14 residues. Germline CDR1 and CDR2: SQVTM and ANQGSEA. For the CDR3, the DNA is TGCAGCGTTGAATCGGAGGGCCGAACAGATACGCAGTATTTT. This gives the protein CSVESEGRTDTQYF.

The chain employs TRBV19 and TRBJ2-1, with 10 bases lining up with TRBD2. With 5 bases clipped from V and 8 bases from J, the junction kept 3 bases outside the gene matches. The germline CDR1 and CDR2 sequences are LNHDA and SQIVND (reference sequence). The CDR3 totals 13 residues. The CDR3 bases are TGTGCCAGTAGTCTTCTAGCGGGAGATGAGCAGTTCTTC. It yields the protein CASSLLAGDEQFF.